Following are 3 T cell receptor beta chains from one sample sequenced in a study of OX40 agonist ivuxolimab in advanced cancers. Profiling relied on immunoSEQ multiplex PCR, and the TCRdb table lists in-frame clones only, not all of them. The data hold about 23,000 clones, with about 77% observed a single time. The input for sequencing was CD4+ or CD8+ T cells sorted from blood, taken in a trial of the OX40 agonist ivuxolimab. These receptors all come from an adult with an advanced solid tumor such as melanoma, head and neck, liver or kidney cancer.

This chain links TRBV6-1 with TRBJ2-3, with D perhaps TRBD1 (6 bases). V lost 6 bases and J lost 0, with 13 bases in between. Per the germline V gene, CDR1 is MNHNS and CDR2 is SASEGT. This CDR3 has 15 residues. CDR3 DNA: TGTGCCAGCAGCGACCGGACAGCTAGCACAGATACGCAGTATTTT. Amino acids: CASSDRTASTDTQYF.

The chain has TRBV7-9 and TRBJ2-2, with D perhaps given as TRBD1 or TRBD2 (6 bases each). Trimming removed 5 bases from V and 7 bases from J, with 29 bases in between. In germline, CDR1 is SEHNR, CDR2 FQNEAQ (reference sequence). The CDR3 is 19 residues long. The CDR3 nucleotides read TGTGCCAGCAGCCCTGGAAAACAGGGTTTGGGAGGAGTTAACGGGGAGCTGTTTTTT. Translation gives CASSPGKQGLGGVNGELFF.

The chain employs TRBV30 and TRBJ1-5; the D is unclear. The germline V gene encodes CDR1 GTSNPN and CDR2 SVGIG (reference sequence). Between the trimmed V and J ends, which lost 2 bases and 5 bases, there was a span of 10 bases. The CDR3 sequence is 13 residues long. The CDR3 bases are TGTGCCTGGAGTAGCGGGTTCGATCAGCCCCAGCATTTT. It specifies CAWSSGFDQPQHF.